What follows is one TCR beta chain and its context. Its antigen remains unidentified. No much larger clone exists at a distance of one base, and base qualities are not known. The data originate from a study of shared clonotypes between healthy human individuals (dated by TCRdb to 2019 to 2021). For the wider study: The cohort comprised two women and a few men aged 18 to 49 years. Each donor's leukapheresis produced roughly between roughly 0.94 and 9.5 billion PBMCs. Blood TCR repertoires of five healthy adults were deeply sequenced to estimate repertoire size and the extent of clonotype sharing between individuals. Per donor, three plates each were used for CD4 naive and CD4 memory, two for CD8 naive, and one for CD8 memory. Libraries were prepared and TCR repertoires were sequenced by different laboratories using diverse techniques, in order to increase sequencing depth and limit assay-specific biases. Overall study results and their limits: Sampling was limited to blood, and TCR repertoires in tissue likely differ from TCR repertoires in blood. Compared with non-shared clonotypes, the clonotypes found in all four sorted-subset donors had higher generation probabilities. About 5% of naive CD4, approximately 3.7% of naive CD8, roughly 2.4% of memory CD4, and roughly 0.4% of memory CD8 clonotypes were shared across a few donors. Larger estimated clonotype richness was generally found for naive subsets than for memory subsets. Rarefaction of sorted-subset datasets indicated incomplete sequencing despite the large sequencing depth. The genetic and exposure-history diversity represented was limited by the small number of donors. Based on pairwise subsampling, the degree of clonotype sharing among donors was expected to be affected by sequencing depth.

TCR CDR3 regions were amplified from genomic DNA by multiplex PCR using the deep immunoSEQ assay. Genomic DNA extracted from each cell subset was distributed evenly over all wells of several immunoSEQ 96-well plates, and each plate served as one replicate. For sorted subsets, around 0.2 ug genomic DNA, equal to tens of thousands of T cell genomes, was loaded into each replicate PCR. The purified libraries were quantified using a Qubit 3.0 fluorometer, sized with a Bioanalyzer 2100, and then quantified again using the KAPA Library Quantification kit. Every immunoSEQ 96-well plate was sequenced on a dedicated single-read 150-cycle Illumina NextSeq 550 flow cell. Per the original workflow: Because the immunoSEQ output included only junctional sequences and no quality scores, the filtering could not be the same as the filtering used for full-length reads. To assign V/J genes and CDR3, sequences were annotated using PyIR, a Python wrapper for IgBLAST v1.9, with IMGT germline references. Reads were removed for weak V/J assignments (E-value above 1e-6), missing CDR3, stop codons, out-of-frame junctions, or ambiguous translated residues. V3J clonotypes were defined as sequences sharing an identical inferred V gene, J gene, and CDR3 amino acid sequence. Percentage overlap between repertoires was calculated by dividing the number of shared unique clonotypes by the size of the smaller repertoire. Richness of each repertoire was evaluated using RTK rarefaction, the Chao1 estimator, and Recon v2.1 estimates of unobserved clonotypes. Generation probabilities for all TCRbeta clonotypes obtained by the gDNA method from a handful of donors were computed using OLGA. TCRdb's version of the immuneACCESS table is confined to in-frame rearrangements and falls short of the full clone set. An unresolved V gene accounts for under half of the shortfall where checked; the remainder is of unknown origin. The DNA gave D and trimming, while V, J and clone size come from that table. Here the sample has under 150,000 clones; about 70% occur a single time. Together, the top ten hold 20% to 25% of the sample.

Donors were healthy HIV-negative adults with no recently reported acute infections or vaccinations. Every donor was a Caucasian adult residing in Nashville, Tennessee, USA. CD8 memory samples combined magnetically selected CD45RO+ cells with CCR7-negative CD45RA+ effector memory (TemRA) cells. Blood was collected by leukapheresis, and PBMCs were isolated by Ficoll-Histopaque density gradient centrifugation and then cryopreserved in liquid nitrogen vapor phase. Analytical flow cytometry was used to check the purity and quantity of every magnetically sorted T cell population. From each sorted fraction, genomic DNA was isolated and quantified by UV absorbance on a Nanodrop 2000c. The germline V gene encodes CDR1 LNHDA and CDR2 SQIVND (reference sequence). V is reduced by 6 bases and J by 3 bases, leaving a spacing of 8 bases between them. The CDR3, from cysteine to phenylalanine, totals 13 residues. The read is trimmed to its CDR3 DNA, 39 bases read in frame from base 1.

The specimen was memory CD8+ T cells sorted from blood. The cell subset or site label here, explained by the study, means: CD45RO+ cells pooled with CCR7-negative TemRA cells. The source of this sequence is a woman aged 30 to 39 in good health. This sequence uses TRBV19 and TRBJ2-2; the D gene is perhaps TRBD1, from 5 matching bases. The CDR3 sequence is CASRGRDTGELFF. Read as DNA, the sequence is TGTGCCAGTAGGGGGCGCGACACCGGGGAGCTGTTTTTT. Reference TRBV19 and TRBJ2-2 proteins supply the regions before and after the CDR3; the full variable domain is: DGGITQSPKYLFRKEGQNVTLSCEQNLNHDAMYWYRQDPGQGLRLIYYSQIVNDFQKGDIAEGYSVSREKKESFPLTVTSAQKNPTAFYLCASRGRDTGELFFGEGSRLTVL.